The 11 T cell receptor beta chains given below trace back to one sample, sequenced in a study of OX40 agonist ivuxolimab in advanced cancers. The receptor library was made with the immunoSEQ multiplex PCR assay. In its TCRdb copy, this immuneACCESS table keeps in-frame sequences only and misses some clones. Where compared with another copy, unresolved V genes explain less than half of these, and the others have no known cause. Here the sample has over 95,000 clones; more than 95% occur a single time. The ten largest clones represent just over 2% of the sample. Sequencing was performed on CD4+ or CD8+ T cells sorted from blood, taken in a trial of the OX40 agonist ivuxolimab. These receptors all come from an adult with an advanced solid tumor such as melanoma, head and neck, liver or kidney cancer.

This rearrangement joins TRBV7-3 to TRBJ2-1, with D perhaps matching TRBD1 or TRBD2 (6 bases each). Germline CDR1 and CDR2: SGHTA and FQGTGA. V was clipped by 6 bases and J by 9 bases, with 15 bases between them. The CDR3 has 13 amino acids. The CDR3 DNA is TGTGCCAGCAGGGATACGGGGGCGGTTGAGCAGTTCTTC. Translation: CASRDTGAVEQFF.

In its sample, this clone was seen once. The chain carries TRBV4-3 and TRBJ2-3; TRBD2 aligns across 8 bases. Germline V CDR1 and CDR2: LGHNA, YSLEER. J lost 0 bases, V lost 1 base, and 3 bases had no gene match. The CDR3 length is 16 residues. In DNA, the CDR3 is TGCGCCAGCAGCCAAGGCGCTAGCGGGAGCACAGATACGCAGTATTTT. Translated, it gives CASSQGASGSTDTQYF.

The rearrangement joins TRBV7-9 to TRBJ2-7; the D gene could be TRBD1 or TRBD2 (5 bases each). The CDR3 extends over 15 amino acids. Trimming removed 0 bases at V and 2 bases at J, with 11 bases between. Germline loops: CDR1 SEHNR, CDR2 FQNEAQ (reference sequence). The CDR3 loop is CASSLASRDPYEQYF. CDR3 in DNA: TGTGCCAGCAGCTTAGCCAGCAGGGACCCCTACGAGCAGTACTTC. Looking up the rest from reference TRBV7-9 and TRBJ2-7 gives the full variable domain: DTGVSQNPRHKITKRGQNVTFRCDPISEHNRLYWYRQTLGQGPEFLTYFQNEAQLEKSRLLSDRFSAERPKGSFSTLEIQRTEQGDSAMYLCASSLASRDPYEQYFGPGTRLTVT.

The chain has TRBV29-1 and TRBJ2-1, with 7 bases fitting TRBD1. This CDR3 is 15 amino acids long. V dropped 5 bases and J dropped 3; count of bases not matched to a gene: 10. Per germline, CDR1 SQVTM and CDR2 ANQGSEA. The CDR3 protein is CSVPAPGTDYNEQFF. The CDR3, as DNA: TGCAGCGTTCCGGCCCCCGGGACAGACTACAATGAGCAGTTCTTC.

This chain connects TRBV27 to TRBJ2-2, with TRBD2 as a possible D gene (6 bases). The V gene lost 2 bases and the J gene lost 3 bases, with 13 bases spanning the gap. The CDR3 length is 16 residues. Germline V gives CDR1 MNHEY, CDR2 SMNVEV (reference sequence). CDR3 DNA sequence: TGTGCCAGCAGTTTACTTCCGGGAGTGTACACCGGGGAGCTGTTTTTT. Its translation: CASSLLPGVYTGELFF.

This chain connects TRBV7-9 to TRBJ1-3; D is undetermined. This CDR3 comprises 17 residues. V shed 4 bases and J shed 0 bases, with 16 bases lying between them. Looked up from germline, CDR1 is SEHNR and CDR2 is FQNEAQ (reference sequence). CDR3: CASSSNEIDGSGNTIYF. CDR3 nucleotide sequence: TGTGCCAGCAGCTCCAACGAGATAGATGGCTCTGGAAACACCATATATTTT.

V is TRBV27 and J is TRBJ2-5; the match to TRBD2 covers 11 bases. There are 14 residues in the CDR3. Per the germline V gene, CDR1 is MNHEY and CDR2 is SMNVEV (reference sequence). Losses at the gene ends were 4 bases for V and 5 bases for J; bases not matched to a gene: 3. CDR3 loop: CASSSRTSGETQYF. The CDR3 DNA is TGTGCCAGCAGTTCGAGGACTAGCGGGGAGACCCAGTACTTC.

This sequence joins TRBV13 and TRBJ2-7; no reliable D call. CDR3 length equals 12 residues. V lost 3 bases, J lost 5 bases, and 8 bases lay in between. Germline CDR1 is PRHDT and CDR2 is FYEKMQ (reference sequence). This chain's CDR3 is CASSFRKDEQYF. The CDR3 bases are TGTGCCAGCAGCTTTAGGAAGGACGAGCAGTACTTC.

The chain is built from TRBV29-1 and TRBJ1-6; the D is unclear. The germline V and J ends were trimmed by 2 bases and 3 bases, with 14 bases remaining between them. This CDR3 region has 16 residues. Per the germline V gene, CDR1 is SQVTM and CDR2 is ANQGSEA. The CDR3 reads CSVESFREDYNSPLHF. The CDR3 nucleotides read TGCAGCGTTGAAAGTTTCCGGGAGGACTATAATTCACCCCTCCACTTT.

The CDR3 bases are TGTGCCAGCAGTTTATGGCGGGGGGATGACAATGAGCAGTTCTTC. Residues: CASSLWRGDDNEQFF. The chain links TRBV28 to TRBJ2-1, with 8 bases identical to TRBD2. The V and J ends lost 0 bases and 5 bases, in that order; junction bases with no gene match: 3. There are 15 residues in the CDR3. Germline CDR1 is MDHEN and CDR2 is SYDVKM.

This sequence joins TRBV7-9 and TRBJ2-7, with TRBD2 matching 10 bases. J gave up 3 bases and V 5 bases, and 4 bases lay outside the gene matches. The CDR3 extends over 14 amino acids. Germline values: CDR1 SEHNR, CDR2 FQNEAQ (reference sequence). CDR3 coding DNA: TGTGCCAGCAGCCCTGGGACTAGCGACTACGAGCAGTACTTC. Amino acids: CASSPGTSDYEQYF.